The 32 T cell receptor beta chains given below trace back to one sample, sequenced in a study of blood T cell repertoires in COVID-19. The data were produced by immunoSEQ multiplex PCR, yet TCRdb's version contains in-frame clones alone and is incomplete. The sample includes 150,000 to 200,000 clones, approximately 90% of them seen just once. Sequencing was done on a sample of peripheral blood. All receptors derive from a man in his fifties or sixties who had recovered from COVID-19.

The chain combines TRBV5-4 with TRBJ2-7; 8 positions match TRBD2. The V gene end was trimmed by 4 bases and the J gene end by 7 bases; junction bases not matched to a gene: 13. This CDR3 spans 15 amino acids. Germline CDR1 is SGHNT and CDR2 is YYREEE (reference sequence). CDR3 protein: CASSPGGAGRGEQYF. The CDR3 DNA reads TGTGCCAGCAGCCCGGGGGGGGCCGGCAGAGGGGAGCAGTACTTC.

This chain connects TRBV2 to TRBJ2-5; D call uncertain. The germline V gene encodes CDR1 SNHLY and CDR2 FYNNEI. The CDR3 covers 13 residues. The V and J ends lost 6 bases and 1 base respectively, with 9 bases between them. CDR3 sequence reads: CASSPGSQETQYF. CDR3 nucleotides: TGTGCCAGCAGCCCCGGGTCCCAAGAGACCCAGTACTTC.

This chain's CDR3 is CASSLLKGQGHTEAFF. CDR3 sequence (DNA): TGTGCCAGCAGCCTATTAAAAGGACAGGGACACACTGAAGCTTTCTTT. The rearrangement links TRBV3-1 (or the pseudogene TRBV3-2) to TRBJ1-1; the match to TRBD1 covers 8 bases. Germline V gene sequence: CDR1 LGHDT, CDR2 YNNKEL (reference sequence). This CDR3 is built from 16 residues. V shed 4 bases and J 3 bases; nucleotides not matched to a gene: 10.

J is TRBJ2-7 and V is TRBV13, with a weak D call TRBD1 (5 bases). The V gene lost 3 bases and the J gene lost 5 bases, with 17 bases spanning the gap. The CDR3 consists of 15 residues. Germline CDR1 is PRHDT and CDR2 is FYEKMQ (reference sequence). CDR3 DNA sequence: TGTGCCAGCAGCTTTTATGGACAAAGTACCCACGAGCAGTACTTC. Amino acids: CASSFYGQSTHEQYF.

The chain carries TRBV3-1 (or the pseudogene TRBV3-2) and TRBJ1-1; D may be TRBD1 (6 bases). CDR1 and CDR2 (germline): LGHDT, YNNKEL (reference sequence). CDR3 length equals 18 residues. Trimming took off 4 bases at V and 6 bases at J, with 27 bases between the two ends. CDR3 bases: TGTGCCAGCAGCCTGAACATGGGGTTAAACAGGGCGACGTCTGAAGCTTTCTTT. Encoded protein: CASSLNMGLNRATSEAFF.

The chain carries TRBV5-1 and TRBJ2-2; 14 nucleotides align to TRBD2. Per germline, CDR1 SGHRS and CDR2 YFSETQ. The CDR3 length is 17 residues. Unmatched junction bases numbered 1, after V lost 0 bases and J lost 3 bases. CDR3: CASSLGLAGGHTGELFF. The CDR3 DNA is TGCGCCAGCAGCTTGGGACTAGCGGGAGGGCACACCGGGGAGCTGTTTTTT.

The gene calls are TRBV7-2 and TRBJ1-5, with 7 bases that match TRBD1. The V gene end was trimmed by 5 bases and the J gene end by 7 bases; junction bases not matched to a gene: 8. CDR3 size: 14 residues. CDR1 is SGHTA and CDR2 is FQGNSA in the germline V gene. The CDR3 loop is CASSPRQGRQPQHF. In DNA form, the CDR3 reads TGTGCCAGCAGCCCACGACAGGGACGGCAGCCCCAGCATTTT.

This chain connects TRBV10-2 to TRBJ2-7; 12 positions agree with TRBD2. Trimming took 7 bases from V and 2 from J; bases not matched to a gene: 3. Germline V gene sequence: CDR1 WSHSY, CDR2 SAAADI. The CDR3 spans 14 residues. The CDR3 region has the DNA TGCGCCAGCATACTAGCGGGGGGCCCCTACGAGCAGTACTTC. Translated, it gives CASILAGGPYEQYF.

J is TRBJ2-3 and V is TRBV30; tentatively, D is TRBD1 (5 bases). The V end was cut by 0 bases, the J end by 0 bases, with 10 bases between. CDR3 length: 15 residues. Germline V lookup: CDR1 GTSNPN, CDR2 SVGIG (reference sequence). CDR3 in amino acids: CAWSVQGSSTDTQYF. The CDR3 DNA follows: TGTGCCTGGAGTGTTCAGGGCTCCAGCACAGATACGCAGTATTTT.

The J gene is TRBJ2-5, the V gene TRBV6-6, with 11 positions matching TRBD1. V was clipped by 6 bases and J by 5 bases; unmatched bases: 5. The germline gives CDR1 MNHNY, CDR2 SVGAGI (reference sequence). The CDR3 is 14 amino acids. CDR3 sequence: CASSRDRGTETQYF. The CDR3 DNA follows: TGTGCCAGCAGCCGGGACAGGGGGACGGAGACCCAGTACTTC.

This clone was seen only a few times. The chain's CDR3 is CASRELNTEAFF. The CDR3 nucleotides are TGTGCCAGCCGCGAATTGAACACTGAAGCTTTCTTT. The V and J genes are TRBV7-9 and TRBJ1-1; D gene uncertain. CDR3 length: 12 amino acids. CDR1 SEHNR and CDR2 FQNEAQ come from the germline V gene (reference sequence). Trimming removed 8 bases at V and 0 bases at J, with 7 bases between.

This chain joins TRBV28 and TRBJ1-1; D is uncertain. The CDR3 has 14 amino acids. CDR1 and CDR2 (germline): MDHEN, SYDVKM. Between the trimmed V and J ends, which lost 6 bases and 0 bases, there was a span of 11 bases. CDR3 sequence (DNA): TGTGCCAGCAGCTCCCCCGGGTTGAACACTGAAGCTTTCTTT. Translated, it gives CASSSPGLNTEAFF.

The chain combines TRBV12-5 with TRBJ2-7, with a weak D call TRBD1 (6 bases). The CDR3 length is 16 residues. Germline V gene sequence: CDR1 LGHNT, CDR2 FRNRAP. Trimming stripped 4 bases from V and 3 bases from J, with 19 bases between. The CDR3 DNA reads as TGTGCTAGTGGTTCACCAGGGGCTATAAACATCTACGAGCAGTACTTC. Its protein product is CASGSPGAINIYEQYF.

Written as DNA, the CDR3 is TGTGCTAGTGGTTTGGGGGACAGAAACACTGAAGCTTTCTTT. This sequence encodes CASGLGDRNTEAFF. This chain links TRBV12-5 with TRBJ1-1; 7 bases align to TRBD1. Trimming took 1 base from V and 2 from J; bases not matched to a gene: 1. Germline values: CDR1 LGHNT, CDR2 FRNRAP. This CDR3 is built from 14 residues.

The rearrangement joins TRBV28 to TRBJ2-1, with 13 bases fitting TRBD2. V was clipped by 6 bases and J by 9 bases; unmatched bases: 14. From germline, CDR1 is MDHEN and CDR2 SYDVKM. CDR3 length: 17 amino acids. CDR3 sequence (DNA): TGTGCCAGCAGACCAATCCAGGGACTAGCGGGGACTGGTGAGCAGTTCTTC. Encoded protein: CASRPIQGLAGTGEQFF.

The rearrangement links TRBV5-4 to TRBJ2-3; 7 nucleotides line up with TRBD2. V lost 1 base, J lost 6 bases, and 11 bases stayed unmatched. Per the germline V gene, CDR1 is SGHNT and CDR2 is YYREEE (reference sequence). This CDR3 is 16 amino acids long. Here the CDR3 reads CASSLSGGGREDTQYF. CDR3 nucleotide sequence: TGTGCCAGCAGCTTGTCCGGCGGGGGAAGGGAGGATACGCAGTATTTT.

The rearrangement links TRBV21-1 to TRBJ2-2; the table's D call, TRBD1, was not checked against the DNA. TRBV21-1 is tagged as a pseudogene. The CDR3 totals 14 residues. The CDR3 sequence: CAPNPAGSTGELFF. As DNA, the CDR3 is TGTGCCCCAAACCCGGCAGGGTCCACCGGGGAGCTGTTTTTT.

V is TRBV7-9 and J is TRBJ1-1; no firm D call. Deletions cut 4 bases from V and 2 bases from J, with 11 bases between. Germline-derived CDR1 and CDR2 are SEHNR and FQNEAQ (reference sequence). The CDR3 contains 14 residues. The CDR3 DNA follows: TGTGCCAGCAGCTCGTCGAGAGCAAACACTGAAGCTTTCTTT. Translation: CASSSSRANTEAFF.

The V gene is TRBV6-5, the J gene TRBJ1-4; D perhaps matches TRBD1 (6 bases). Trimming removed 8 bases at V and 5 bases at J, with 12 bases between. The CDR3 totals 13 residues. The germline V gene encodes CDR1 MNHEY and CDR2 SVGAGI. The CDR3 DNA follows: TGTGCCAGCGCAAGGGGGACGAATGAAAAACTGTTTTTT. Translation: CASARGTNEKLFF.

This clone was observed a single time. The V and J genes are TRBV27 and TRBJ1-4; D might be TRBD1 (6 bases). Germline V gives CDR1 MNHEY, CDR2 SMNVEV (reference sequence). The V gene lost 0 bases and the J gene lost 4 bases, with 18 bases spanning the gap. CDR3 length: 18 residues. The CDR3 spells CASSLSPNIGGGNEKLFF. The CDR3 DNA reads as TGTGCCAGCAGTTTATCCCCCAATATAGGGGGTGGTAATGAAAAACTGTTTTTT. Looking up the rest from reference TRBV27 and TRBJ1-4 gives the full variable domain: EAQVTQNPRYLITVTGKKLTVTCSQNMNHEYMSWYRQDPGLGLRQIYYSMNVEVTDKGDVPEGYKVSRKEKRNFPLILESPSPNQTSLYFCASSLSPNIGGGNEKLFFGSGTQLSVL.

The chain combines TRBV19 with TRBJ2-3, with 7 bases identical to TRBD1. The ends lost 9 bases at V and 2 bases at J; junction bases unmatched: 5. CDR3 length: 13 amino acids. Germline V CDR1 and CDR2: LNHDA, SQIVND (reference sequence). The CDR3 DNA sequence: TGTGCCAGCACGACAGGGAACACAGATACGCAGTATTTT. It codes for CASTTGNTDTQYF.

The chain joins TRBV7-6 to TRBJ1-3, with TRBD1 matching 7 bases. The V gene end was trimmed by 7 bases and the J gene end by 0 bases; junction bases not matched to a gene: 9. Germline V gives CDR1 SGHVS, CDR2 FNYEAQ. This CDR3 has 16 residues. CDR3 in amino acids: CASTSGGTVSGNTIYF. The CDR3 nucleotides read TGTGCCAGCACCTCCGGCGGGACAGTCTCTGGAAACACCATATATTTT.

The chain carries TRBV19 and TRBJ1-1; 9 nucleotides align to TRBD1. The CDR3 spans 14 residues. V lost 5 bases to trimming and J lost 7 bases; unmatched junction nucleotides: 8. Germline lookup yields CDR1 LNHDA and CDR2 SQIVND (reference sequence). CDR3 loop: CASSLSGTGNEAFF. The CDR3 DNA reads as TGTGCCAGTAGTCTGTCCGGGACAGGGAATGAAGCTTTCTTT.

The J gene is TRBJ2-3, the V gene TRBV13, with 9 bases matching TRBD2. Germline CDR1 reads PRHDT; CDR2 reads FYEKMQ (reference sequence). The CDR3 extends over 18 amino acids. V lost 5 bases and J lost 0; bases outside the gene matches: 12. The DNA for the CDR3 is TGTGCCAGCAGCCCTGGGGTTAGCGGGGGTGCTAGCACAGATACGCAGTATTTT. This gives the protein CASSPGVSGGASTDTQYF.

The V and J genes are TRBV7-2 and TRBJ2-7; a possible D gene is TRBD1 (5 bases). Germline CDR1 reads SGHTA; CDR2 reads FQGNSA. V gave up 5 bases and J gave up 2 bases, with 10 bases separating them. The length of the CDR3 is 13 residues. The CDR3 DNA reads TGTGCCAGCAGCCTAACAGGACCCTACGAGCAGTACTTC. Translating gives CASSLTGPYEQYF.

The rearrangement joins TRBV7-2 to TRBJ2-7, with TRBD2 as a possible D gene (6 bases). The length of the CDR3 is 15 residues. Germline values: CDR1 SGHTA, CDR2 FQGNSA. The ends were cut back, 6 bases at V and 4 bases at J, with 19 bases in the middle. CDR3 amino acids: CASRVPGRGNYEQYF. Here the CDR3 DNA reads TGTGCCAGCAGGGTGCCGGGACGGGGGAATTACGAGCAGTACTTC.

This clone was found a few times. V is TRBV29-1 and J is TRBJ1-2; 8 bases align to TRBD1. This CDR3 comprises 17 residues. CDR1 SQVTM and CDR2 ANQGSEA come from the germline V gene. The junction had 19 bases not matched to a gene; V was cut back by 6 bases and J by 4 bases. The CDR3 protein is CSVERGGQALRGYGYTF. Here the CDR3 DNA reads TGCAGCGTGGAGAGGGGGGGACAGGCCCTGCGAGGCTATGGCTACACCTTC. The full variable domain, with the rest looked up from reference TRBV29-1 and TRBJ1-2, is SAVISQKPSRDICQRGTSLTIQCQVDSQVTMMFWYRQQPGQSLTLIATANQGSEATYESGFVIDKFPISRPNLTFSTLTVSNMSPEDSSIYLCSVERGGQALRGYGYTFGSGTRLTVV.

The rearrangement joins TRBV7-8 to TRBJ2-3; 11 nucleotides match TRBD2. This CDR3 has 16 amino acids. After removal of 4 bases from V and 4 bases from J, the junction contained 7 bases not matched to a gene. CDR1 is SGHVS, CDR2 FQNEAQ, per germline. CDR3 in amino acids: CASSSNSGRGADTQYF. In DNA, the CDR3 is TGTGCCAGCAGCTCCAATAGCGGGAGGGGGGCAGATACGCAGTATTTT.

The chain recombines TRBV7-2 with TRBJ2-1; TRBD1 aligns across 7 bases. From germline, CDR1 is SGHTA and CDR2 FQGNSA. J gave up 9 bases and V 5 bases, and 7 bases lay outside the gene matches. The CDR3 extends over 13 amino acids. For the CDR3, the DNA is TGTGCCAGCAGCCCGGGACAGCGCAGTGAGCAGTTCTTC. It codes for CASSPGQRSEQFF.

CDR3 nucleotide sequence: TGTGCCAGCAGCAATCCGGGACAGACCCCGAACACTGAAGCTTTCTTT. It codes for CASSNPGQTPNTEAFF. The chain combines TRBV7-2 with TRBJ1-1, with 7 bases aligning to TRBD1. The CDR3 loop spans 16 amino acids. V shed 5 bases, J shed 1 base, and the junction held 10 bases outside the gene matches. Germline lookup yields CDR1 SGHTA and CDR2 FQGNSA.

The chain links TRBV4-2 to TRBJ2-1; possible D gene TRBD2, 5 bases. The V end was cut by 0 bases, the J end by 2 bases, with 17 bases between. Per germline, CDR1 LGHNA and CDR2 YNFKEQ. CDR3 length: 18 amino acids. The CDR3 sequence: CASSQDPPGRGPYNEQFF. As DNA, the CDR3 is TGTGCCAGCAGCCAAGACCCCCCGGGGAGAGGGCCCTACAATGAGCAGTTCTTC.

V and J are TRBV21-1 and TRBJ1-3. TRBV21-1 is termed a pseudogene. The CDR3 is 15 amino acids. DNA for the CDR3: TGTGCCAGCAGCAACGCGGAGGGACGTGGAAACACCATATATTTT. It translates to CASSNAEGRGNTIYF.